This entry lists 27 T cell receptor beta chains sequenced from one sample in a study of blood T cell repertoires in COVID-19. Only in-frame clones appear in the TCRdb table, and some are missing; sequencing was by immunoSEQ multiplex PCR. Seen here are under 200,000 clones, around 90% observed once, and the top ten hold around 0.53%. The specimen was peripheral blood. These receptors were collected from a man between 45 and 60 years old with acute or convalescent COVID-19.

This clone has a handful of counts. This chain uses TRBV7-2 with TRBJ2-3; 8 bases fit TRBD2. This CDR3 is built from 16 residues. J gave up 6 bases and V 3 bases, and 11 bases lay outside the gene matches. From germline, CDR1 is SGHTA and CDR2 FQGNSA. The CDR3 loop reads CASSFLSGGRLDTQYF. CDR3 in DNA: TGTGCCAGCAGCTTTTTGTCGGGGGGGCGACTCGATACGCAGTATTTT.

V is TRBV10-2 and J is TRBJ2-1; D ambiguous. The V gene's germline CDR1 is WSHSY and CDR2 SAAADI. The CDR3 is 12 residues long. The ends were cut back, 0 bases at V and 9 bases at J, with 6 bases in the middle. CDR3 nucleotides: TGCGCCAGCAGTGAGTCGAACATTGAGCAGTTCTTC. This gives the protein CASSESNIEQFF.

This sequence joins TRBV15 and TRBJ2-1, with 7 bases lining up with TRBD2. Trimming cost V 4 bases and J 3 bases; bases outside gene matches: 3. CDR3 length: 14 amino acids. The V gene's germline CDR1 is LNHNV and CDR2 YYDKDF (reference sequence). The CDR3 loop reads CATSTSGRYNEQFF. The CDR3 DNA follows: TGTGCCACCAGCACTAGCGGCCGCTACAATGAGCAGTTCTTC. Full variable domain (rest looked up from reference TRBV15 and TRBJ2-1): DAMVIQNPRYQVTQFGKPVTLSCSQTLNHNVMYWYQQKSSQAPKLLFHYYDKDFNNEADTPDNFQSRRPNTSFCFLDIRSPGLGDTAMYLCATSTSGRYNEQFFGPGTRLTVL.

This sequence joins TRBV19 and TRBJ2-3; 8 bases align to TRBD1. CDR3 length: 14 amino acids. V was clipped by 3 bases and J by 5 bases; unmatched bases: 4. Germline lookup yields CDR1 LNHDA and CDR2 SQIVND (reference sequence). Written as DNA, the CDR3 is TGTGCCAGTAGTATCGCCACAGGGGGAGATACGCAGTATTTT. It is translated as CASSIATGGDTQYF.

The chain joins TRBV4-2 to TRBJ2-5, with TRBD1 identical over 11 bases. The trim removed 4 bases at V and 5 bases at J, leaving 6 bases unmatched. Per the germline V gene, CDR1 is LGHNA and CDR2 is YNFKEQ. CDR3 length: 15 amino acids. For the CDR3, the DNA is TGTGCCAGCAGCCGGATCGGGACAGGGGGGGAGACCCAGTACTTC. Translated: CASSRIGTGGETQYF.

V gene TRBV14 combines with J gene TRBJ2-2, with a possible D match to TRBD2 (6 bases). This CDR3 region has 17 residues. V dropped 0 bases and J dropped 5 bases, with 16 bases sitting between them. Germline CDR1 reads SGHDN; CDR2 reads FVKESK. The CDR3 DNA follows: TGTGCCAGCAGCCAAGACCCACTCGGGAGAGAGACCGGGGAGCTGTTTTTT. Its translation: CASSQDPLGRETGELFF.

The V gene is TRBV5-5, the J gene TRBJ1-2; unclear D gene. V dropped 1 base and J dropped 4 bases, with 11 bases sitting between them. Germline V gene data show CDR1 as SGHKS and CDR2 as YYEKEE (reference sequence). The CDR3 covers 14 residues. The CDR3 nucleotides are TGTGCCAGCAGCTTGTTTGGCGAGGGCTATGGCTACACCTTC. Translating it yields CASSLFGEGYGYTF.

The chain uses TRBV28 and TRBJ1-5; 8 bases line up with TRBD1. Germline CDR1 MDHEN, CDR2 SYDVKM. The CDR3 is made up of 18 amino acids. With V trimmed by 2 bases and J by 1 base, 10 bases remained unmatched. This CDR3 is CASSLDRGLGGSNQPQHF. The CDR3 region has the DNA TGTGCCAGCAGTTTAGACAGGGGCCTCGGGGGGAGCAATCAGCCCCAGCATTTT.

The DNA of the CDR3 is TGTGCCAGCAGCGTAGGGGGCCGAAAAGAGACCCAGTACTTC. This gives the protein CASSVGGRKETQYF. The chain couples TRBV9 to TRBJ2-5; TRBD1 might be the D (5 bases). Germline V gives CDR1 SGDLS, CDR2 YYNGEE. The V and J ends lost 0 bases and 3 bases respectively, with 9 bases between them. The CDR3 spans 14 residues. Drawing the rest from reference TRBV9 and TRBJ2-5, the complete variable domain is DSGVTQTPKHLITATGQRVTLRCSPRSGDLSVYWYQQSLDQGLQFLIQYYNGEERAKGNILERFSAQQFPDLHSELNLSSLELGDSALYFCASSVGGRKETQYFGPGTRLLVL.

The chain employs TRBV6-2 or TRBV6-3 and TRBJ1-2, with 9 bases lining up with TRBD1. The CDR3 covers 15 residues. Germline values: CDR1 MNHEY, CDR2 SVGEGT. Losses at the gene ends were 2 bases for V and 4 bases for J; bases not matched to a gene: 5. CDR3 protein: CASSYAGDRAYGYTF. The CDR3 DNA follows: TGTGCCAGCAGTTACGCGGGGGACAGGGCCTATGGCTACACCTTC.

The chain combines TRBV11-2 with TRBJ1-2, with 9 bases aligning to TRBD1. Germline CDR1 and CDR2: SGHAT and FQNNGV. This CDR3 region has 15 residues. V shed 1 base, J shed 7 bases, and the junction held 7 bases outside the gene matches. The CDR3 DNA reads TGTGCCAGCAGCTTAGGCCCACAGGGGGCGGTTGGCTACACCTTC. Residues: CASSLGPQGAVGYTF.

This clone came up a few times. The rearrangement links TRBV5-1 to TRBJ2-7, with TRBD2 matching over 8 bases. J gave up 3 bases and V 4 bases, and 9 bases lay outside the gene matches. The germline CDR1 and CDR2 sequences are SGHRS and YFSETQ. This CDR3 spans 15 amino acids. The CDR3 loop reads CASSLQLAAVYEQYF. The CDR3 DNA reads TGCGCCAGCAGCCTCCAACTAGCGGCAGTCTACGAGCAGTACTTC. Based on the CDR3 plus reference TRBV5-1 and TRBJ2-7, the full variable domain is KAGVTQTPRYLIKTRGQQVTLSCSPISGHRSVSWYQQTPGQGLQFLFEYFSETQRNKGNFPGRFSGRQFSNSRSEMNVSTLELGDSALYLCASSLQLAAVYEQYFGPGTRLTVT.

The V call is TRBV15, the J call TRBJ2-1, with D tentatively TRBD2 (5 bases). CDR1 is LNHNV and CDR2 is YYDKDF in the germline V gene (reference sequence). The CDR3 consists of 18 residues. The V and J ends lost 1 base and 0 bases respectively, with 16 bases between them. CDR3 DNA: TGTGCCACCAGCAGAGCAGGCCAAGCGGAGTTCTCCTACAATGAGCAGTTCTTC. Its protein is CATSRAGQAEFSYNEQFF. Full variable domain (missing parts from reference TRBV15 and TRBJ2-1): DAMVIQNPRYQVTQFGKPVTLSCSQTLNHNVMYWYQQKSSQAPKLLFHYYDKDFNNEADTPDNFQSRRPNTSFCFLDIRSPGLGDTAMYLCATSRAGQAEFSYNEQFFGPGTRLTVL.

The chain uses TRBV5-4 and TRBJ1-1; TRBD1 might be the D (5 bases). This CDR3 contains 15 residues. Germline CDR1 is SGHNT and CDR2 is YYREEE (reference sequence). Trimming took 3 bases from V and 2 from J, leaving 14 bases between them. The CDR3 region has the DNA TGTGCCAGCAGCTCGAACCAACAGGTAAACACTGAAGCTTTCTTT. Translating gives CASSSNQQVNTEAFF.

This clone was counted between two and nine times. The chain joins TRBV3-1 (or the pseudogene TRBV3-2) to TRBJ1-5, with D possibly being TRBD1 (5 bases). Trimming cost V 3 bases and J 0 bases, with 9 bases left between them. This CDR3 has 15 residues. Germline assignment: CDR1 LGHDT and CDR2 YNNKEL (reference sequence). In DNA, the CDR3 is TGTGCCAGCAGCCAGGACAACCATAGCAATCAGCCCCAGCATTTT. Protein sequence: CASSQDNHSNQPQHF.

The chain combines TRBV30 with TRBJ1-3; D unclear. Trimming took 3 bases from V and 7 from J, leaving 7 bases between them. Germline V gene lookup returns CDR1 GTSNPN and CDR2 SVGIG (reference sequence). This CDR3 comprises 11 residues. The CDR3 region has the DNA TGTGCCTGGAGCGGTCGGAACACCATATATTTT. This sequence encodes CAWSGRNTIYF.

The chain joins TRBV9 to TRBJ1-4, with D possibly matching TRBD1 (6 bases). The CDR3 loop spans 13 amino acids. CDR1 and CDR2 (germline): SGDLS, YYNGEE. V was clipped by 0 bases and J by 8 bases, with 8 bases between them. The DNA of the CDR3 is TGTGCCAGCAGCGTAGGGCAGGGGGAAAAACTGTTTTTT. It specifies CASSVGQGEKLFF.

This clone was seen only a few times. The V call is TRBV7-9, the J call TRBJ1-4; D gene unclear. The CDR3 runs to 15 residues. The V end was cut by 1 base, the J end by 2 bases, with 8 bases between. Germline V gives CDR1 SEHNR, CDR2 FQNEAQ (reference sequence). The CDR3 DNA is TGTGCCAGCAGCTTAGTCTCCGGGACTAATGAAAAACTGTTTTTT. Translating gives CASSLVSGTNEKLFF.

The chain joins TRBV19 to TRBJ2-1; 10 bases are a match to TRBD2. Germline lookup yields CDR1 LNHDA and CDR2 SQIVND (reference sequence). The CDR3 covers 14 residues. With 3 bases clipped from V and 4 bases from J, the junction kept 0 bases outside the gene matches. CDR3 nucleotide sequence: TGTGCCAGTAGTATTAGCGGGAGGTACAATGAGCAGTTCTTC. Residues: CASSISGRYNEQFF.

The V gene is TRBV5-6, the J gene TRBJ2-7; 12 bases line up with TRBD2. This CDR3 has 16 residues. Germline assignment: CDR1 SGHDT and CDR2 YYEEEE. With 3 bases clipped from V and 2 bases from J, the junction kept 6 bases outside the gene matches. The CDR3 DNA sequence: TGTGCCAGCAGCTCAAGAAGACTAGCGGGAGCCTACGAGCAGTACTTC. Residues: CASSSRRLAGAYEQYF. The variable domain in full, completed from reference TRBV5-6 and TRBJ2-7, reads DAGVTQSPTHLIKTRGQQVTLRCSPKSGHDTVSWYQQALGQGPQFIFQYYEEEERQRGNFPDRFSGHQFPNYSSELNVNALLLGDSALYLCASSSRRLAGAYEQYFGPGTRLTVT.

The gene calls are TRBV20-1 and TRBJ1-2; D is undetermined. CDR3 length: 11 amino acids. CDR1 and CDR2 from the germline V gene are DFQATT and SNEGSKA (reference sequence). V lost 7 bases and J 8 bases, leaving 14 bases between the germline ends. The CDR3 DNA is TGCAGTGTTCCCAATGCGGGGGGCTACACCTTC. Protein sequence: CSVPNAGGYTF.

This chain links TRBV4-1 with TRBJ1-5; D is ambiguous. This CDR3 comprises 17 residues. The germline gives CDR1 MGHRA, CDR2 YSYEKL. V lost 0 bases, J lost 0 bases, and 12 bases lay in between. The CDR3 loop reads CASSQDSGGDSNQPQHF. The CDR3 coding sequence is TGCGCCAGCAGCCAAGATTCGGGTGGAGATAGCAATCAGCCCCAGCATTTT.

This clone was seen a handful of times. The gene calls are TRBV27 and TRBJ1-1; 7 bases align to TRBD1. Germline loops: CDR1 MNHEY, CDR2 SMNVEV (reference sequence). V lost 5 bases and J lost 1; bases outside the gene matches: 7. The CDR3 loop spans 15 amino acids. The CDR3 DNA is TGTGCCAGCAGTCCCGGGACAGTCCCGAACACTGAAGCTTTCTTT. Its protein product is CASSPGTVPNTEAFF.

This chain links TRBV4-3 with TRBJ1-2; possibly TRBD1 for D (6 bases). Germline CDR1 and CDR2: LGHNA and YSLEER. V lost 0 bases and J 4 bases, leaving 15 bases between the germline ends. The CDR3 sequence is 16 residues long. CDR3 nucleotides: TGCGCCAGCAGCCAAGATTCGGCAGGGGCGGTCTATGGCTACACCTTC. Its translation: CASSQDSAGAVYGYTF.

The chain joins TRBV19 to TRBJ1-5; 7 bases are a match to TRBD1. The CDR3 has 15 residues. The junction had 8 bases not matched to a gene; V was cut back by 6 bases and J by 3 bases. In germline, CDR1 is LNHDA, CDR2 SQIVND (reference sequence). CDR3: CASRPRTGSNQPQHF. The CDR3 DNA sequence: TGTGCCAGTAGACCGAGGACAGGTTCCAATCAGCCCCAGCATTTT.

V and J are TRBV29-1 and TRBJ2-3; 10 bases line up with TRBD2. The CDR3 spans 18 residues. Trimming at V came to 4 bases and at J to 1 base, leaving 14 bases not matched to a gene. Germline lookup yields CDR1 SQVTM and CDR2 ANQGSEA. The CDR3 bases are TGCAGCGTTGTTGGGCTAGCGGGAGCTAAAGACGGCACAGATACGCAGTATTTT. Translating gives CSVVGLAGAKDGTDTQYF.

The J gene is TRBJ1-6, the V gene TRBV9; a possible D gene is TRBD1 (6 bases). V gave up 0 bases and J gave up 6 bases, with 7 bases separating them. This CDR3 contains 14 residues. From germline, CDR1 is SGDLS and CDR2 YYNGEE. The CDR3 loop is CASSVEDSNSPLHF. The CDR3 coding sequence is TGTGCCAGCAGCGTAGAGGACAGTAATTCACCCCTCCACTTT.